This T cell receptor (beta chain) was recorded in a study of blood T cell repertoires in COVID-19. Study as a whole: Samples taken during acute and convalescent COVID-19 were collected in the United States, Italy and Spain. The cDNA or gDNA used as material had been derived from T cells, B-cell-depleted T cells, or PBMCs.

The CDR3 length is 14 residues. Trimming took 7 bases from V and 9 from J; bases not matched to a gene: 7. Germline loops: CDR1 SNHLY, CDR2 FYNNEI. This clone has more than one count but fewer than ten. Original analysis: It was from reference gene primer amplification that nucleated cell counts were estimated. Some clones are missing from TCRdb's copy, which holds only in-frame ones; the method was immunoSEQ multiplex PCR. D and trimming come from the DNA, and the V and J calls and clone size come from that table. Here the sample spans roughly 220,000 clones, 80% to 90% being singletons. The chain couples TRBV2 to TRBJ1-5; 12 bases are a match to TRBD1. The sequence was collected from a man between 50 and 59 years old who had recovered from COVID-19. The sample comprised peripheral blood. The CDR3 DNA sequence: TGTGCCAGCAAGGGACAGGGGGCTGCTGGGCCCCAGCATTTT. Encoded protein: CASKGQGAAGPQHF.